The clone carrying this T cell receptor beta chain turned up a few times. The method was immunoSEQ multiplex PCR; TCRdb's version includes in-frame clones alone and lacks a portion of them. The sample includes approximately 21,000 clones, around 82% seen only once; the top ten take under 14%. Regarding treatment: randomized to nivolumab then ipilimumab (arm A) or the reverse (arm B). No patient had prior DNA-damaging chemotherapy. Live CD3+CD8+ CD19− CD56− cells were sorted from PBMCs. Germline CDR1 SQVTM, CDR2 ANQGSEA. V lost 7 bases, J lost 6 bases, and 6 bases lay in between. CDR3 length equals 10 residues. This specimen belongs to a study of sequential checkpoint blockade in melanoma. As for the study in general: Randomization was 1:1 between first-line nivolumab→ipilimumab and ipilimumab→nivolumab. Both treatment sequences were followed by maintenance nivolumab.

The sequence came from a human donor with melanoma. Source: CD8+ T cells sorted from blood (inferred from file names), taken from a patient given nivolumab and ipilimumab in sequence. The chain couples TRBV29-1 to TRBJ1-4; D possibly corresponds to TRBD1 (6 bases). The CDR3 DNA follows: TGCAGCGCAGGGGATGAAAAACTGTTTTTT. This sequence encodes CSAGDEKLFF.